The source of this T cell receptor (beta chain) is a study of OX40 agonist ivuxolimab in advanced cancers. Overall study findings and caveats: The specificity for antigen of the expanded peripheral T cells was not determined. Blood T cells, both CD4+ and CD8+, expanded clonally by week 6 at 0.1 to 3.0 mg/kg. More expanded clones were found, on average, in CD8+ than in CD4+ T cells.

Generated by immunoSEQ multiplex PCR, the TCRdb table keeps only in-frame clones and is missing some. Among more than 70,000 clones listed, about 88% were seen once. Details on this clone: No antigen is known for it.

Germline loops: CDR1 MGHRA, CDR2 YSYEKL. After removal of 4 bases from V and 3 bases from J, the junction contained 16 bases not matched to a gene. The CDR3 spans 18 residues. The clonotype was recovered from an adult with an advanced solid tumor such as melanoma, head and neck, liver or kidney cancer. V is TRBV4-1 and J is TRBJ2-3, with 7 bases aligning to TRBD1. Source: CD4+ or CD8+ T cells sorted from blood, taken in a trial of the OX40 agonist ivuxolimab. CDR3 nucleotides: TGCGCCAGCAGCCCACAAGCCTTGACGGGACAGCTTACAGATACGCAGTATTTT. Amino acid sequence: CASSPQALTGQLTDTQYF.